The next 23 T cell receptor beta chains were all read from a single sample in a study of T-cell reconstitution after alpha-beta-depleted transplantation in children. TCRbeta library construction was performed incorporating unique molecular identifiers. MiXCR, run by TCRdb on the PCR reads, gives a single entry per CDR3 protein. This sample carries fewer than 700,000 distinct CDR3 sequences, approximately 12% of them seen once, and the ten largest clones take around 2%. The sequencing used PBMCs, mostly from graft donor cells, collected 360 days after TCRalphabeta/CD19-depleted stem cell transplant. These TCRs come from a male patient between 5 and 17 years old who had a stem cell transplant for acute myeloid leukemia, so the T cells may come from the graft donor.

This clonotype was seen many times. The V gene is TRBV28, the J gene TRBJ2-7; D gene ambiguous. The V end was cut by 3 bases, the J end by 4 bases, with 4 bases between. CDR1 MDHEN and CDR2 SYDVKM come from the germline V gene. The CDR3 extends over 11 amino acids. CDR3 sequence reads: CASSFVYEQYF. The CDR3 DNA follows: TGTGCCAGCAGTTTTGTATACGAGCAGTACTTC.

The chain has TRBV20-1 and TRBJ2-7; weak D call: TRBD2 (5 bases). This CDR3 comprises 14 residues. Germline CDR1 DFQATT, CDR2 SNEGSKA (reference sequence). V dropped 2 bases and J dropped 7 bases, with 18 bases sitting between them. The CDR3 loop reads CSARLSGLREEQYF. As DNA, the CDR3 is TGCAGTGCTAGATTGTCTGGGCTGAGGGAAGAGCAGTACTTC.

This chain uses TRBV3-1 with TRBJ2-4, with D possibly TRBD1 on 6 matching bases. Germline V gene lookup returns CDR1 LGHDT and CDR2 YNNKEL (reference sequence). V was cut by 4 bases and J by 0 bases, with 22 bases left in between. The CDR3 covers 19 residues. Here the CDR3 DNA reads TGTGCCAGCAGCCCTAGGCGGCAGGGGATGACGATAGCCAAAAACATTCAGTACTTC. Residues: CASSPRRQGMTIAKNIQYF.

This clonotype was recorded at least ten times. The chain joins TRBV20-1 to TRBJ2-7; TRBD2 aligns across 7 bases. The V and J ends lost 4 bases and 2 bases, in that order; junction bases with no gene match: 11. CDR1 and CDR2 (germline): DFQATT, SNEGSKA (reference sequence). The CDR3 consists of 15 residues. CDR3 sequence reads: CSAIQTGGPAYEQYF. The CDR3 region has the DNA TGCAGTGCTATCCAAACGGGAGGACCCGCCTACGAGCAGTACTTC.

This clonotype was counted many times. V is TRBV29-1 and J is TRBJ2-1, with a possible D match to TRBD2 (6 bases). CDR1 and CDR2 (germline): SQVTM, ANQGSEA. V lost 7 bases, J lost 0 bases, and 16 bases lay in between. There are 15 residues in the CDR3. This CDR3 is CSARGLPPSYNEQFF. In nucleotides, the CDR3 is TGCAGCGCTAGGGGACTCCCTCCCTCCTACAATGAGCAGTTCTTC.

This chain joins TRBV7-8 and TRBJ2-7; D not resolved. V lost 5 bases to trimming and J lost 3 bases, with 17 bases between them. The germline CDR1 and CDR2 sequences are SGHVS and FQNEAQ. CDR3 size: 15 residues. CDR3: CASSPRSGWNYEQYF. The CDR3, as DNA: TGTGCCAGCAGCCCTAGGTCCGGGTGGAACTACGAGCAGTACTTC.

This clonotype was seen only a few times. This chain links TRBV7-9 with TRBJ2-1, with TRBD2 as a possible D gene (5 bases). The ends were cut back, 5 bases at V and 4 bases at J, with 12 bases in the middle. CDR3 length equals 14 residues. Germline-derived CDR1 and CDR2 are SEHNR and FQNEAQ (reference sequence). CDR3 residues: CASSPRVLYNEQFF. CDR3 DNA: TGTGCCAGCAGCCCGAGGGTGCTTTACAATGAGCAGTTCTTC.

In its sample, this clonotype was seen many times. The J gene is TRBJ2-2, the V gene TRBV12-3 or TRBV12-4; D may be TRBD2 (6 bases). V was pared by 4 bases and J by 5 bases, with 14 bases between. This CDR3 has 15 residues. CDR3: CASSYSGDTTGELFF. CDR3 DNA: TGTGCCAGCAGTTATAGCGGAGACACAACCGGGGAGCTGTTTTTT.

This clonotype was observed at least ten times. V usage is TRBV29-1 and J usage is TRBJ2-5; no clear D. This CDR3 contains 15 residues. Trimming pared 4 bases from V and 1 base from J, leaving 16 bases between. CDR1 and CDR2 from the germline V gene are SQVTM and ANQGSEA. CDR3 region: CSVGRVAHPQETQYF. For the CDR3, the DNA is TGCAGCGTTGGTCGAGTGGCACACCCCCAAGAGACCCAGTACTTC.

The sample holds many counts of this clonotype. The chain is built from TRBV6-5 and TRBJ2-1, with D perhaps assigned TRBD1 or TRBD2 (5 bases each). Trimming shortened V by 2 bases and J by 7 bases, and 9 bases separated the two germline ends. The CDR3 extends over 13 amino acids. The V gene's germline CDR1 is MNHEY and CDR2 SVGAGI. This CDR3 reads CASSYLWGNEQFF. CDR3 sequence (DNA): TGTGCCAGCAGTTACCTGTGGGGGAATGAGCAGTTCTTC.

This clonotype appeared a few times. The chain is built from TRBV7-2 and TRBJ2-5; possible D gene TRBD2, 6 bases. This CDR3 has 16 amino acids. Looked up from germline, CDR1 is SGHTA and CDR2 is FQGNSA. The germline V and J ends were trimmed by 3 bases and 4 bases, with 18 bases remaining between them. The CDR3 is CASSLFRALGGETQYF. CDR3 bases: TGTGCCAGCAGCTTGTTTCGAGCGTTGGGGGGAGAGACCCAGTACTTC.

Many counts were recorded for this clonotype. The chain uses TRBV28 and TRBJ2-7, with D uncertain. The CDR3 is 15 residues long. The ends were cut back, 2 bases at V and 4 bases at J, with 15 bases in the middle. Germline values: CDR1 MDHEN, CDR2 SYDVKM. The CDR3, as DNA: TGTGCCAGCAGTTTAATGATATCTCGTTCTTACGAGCAGTACTTC. Its protein product is CASSLMISRSYEQYF.

This clonotype was found many times. This chain joins TRBV29-1 and TRBJ2-3, with 13 bases matching TRBD2. The CDR3 has 15 residues. The junction had 5 bases not matched to a gene; V was cut back by 6 bases and J by 2 bases. CDR1 and CDR2 (germline): SQVTM, ANQGSEA. CDR3 bases: TGCAGCGTAGGGACTAGCGGGACCAACACAGATACGCAGTATTTT. Protein sequence: CSVGTSGTNTDTQYF.

In this sample, this clonotype turned up a few times. This chain joins TRBV28 and TRBJ1-3; a possible D gene is TRBD1 (5 bases). Germline V gene sequence: CDR1 MDHEN, CDR2 SYDVKM. The V end lost 7 bases, the J end lost 0 bases, and 10 bases lay between the germline ends. The CDR3 extends over 14 amino acids. The CDR3 nucleotides read TGTGCCAGCACTGCCGGGACCTCTGGAAACACCATATATTTT. Residues: CASTAGTSGNTIYF.

For this clonotype: Sequence at one end of the junction differs from germline and may be a read error. The rearrangement uses TRBV28 and TRBJ2-3; D call uncertain. From germline, CDR1 is MDHEN and CDR2 SYDVKM. This CDR3 has 13 residues. The CDR3 here is CASSFSSADTEYF. The DNA of the CDR3 is TGTGCCAGCAGTTTTAGTAGTGCAGATACGGAGTATTTT.

The chain links TRBV5-1 to TRBJ2-7; D gene unclear. Germline V gene data show CDR1 as SGHRS and CDR2 as YFSETQ. Trimming pared 2 bases from V and 4 bases from J, leaving 13 bases between. The CDR3 totals 14 residues. CDR3 sequence (DNA): TGCGCCAGCAGCTTCCGGGCCTCCGCATACGAGCAGTACTTC. Translating gives CASSFRASAYEQYF. The full variable domain, its missing parts supplied by reference TRBV5-1 and TRBJ2-7, is KAGVTQTPRYLIKTRGQQVTLSCSPISGHRSVSWYQQTPGQGLQFLFEYFSETQRNKGNFPGRFSGRQFSNSRSEMNVSTLELGDSALYLCASSFRASAYEQYFGPGTRLTVT.

Only a few counts were recorded for this clonotype. The V and J genes are TRBV15 and TRBJ1-6; 8 bases line up with TRBD1. The CDR3 extends over 17 amino acids. Trimming removed 1 base from V and 3 bases from J; junction bases left unmatched: 5. Germline CDR1 and CDR2: LNHNV and YYDKDF (reference sequence). The CDR3 DNA reads TGTGCCACCAGCAGAGCTAAGGGGACAGGCTATAATTCACCCCTCCACTTT. Protein: CATSRAKGTGYNSPLHF.

This chain uses TRBV7-8 with TRBJ2-7; D is ambiguous. V lost 7 bases and J lost 12, with 19 bases in between. The CDR3 covers 12 residues. From germline, CDR1 is SGHVS and CDR2 FQNEAQ. CDR3 amino acids: CASTERSGRLYF. The CDR3 region has the DNA TGTGCCAGCACCGAGAGGTCGGGCCGGCTGTACTTC.

This chain joins TRBV4-3 and TRBJ2-5; 9 bases agree with TRBD2. This CDR3 region has 15 residues. The trim removed 0 bases at V and 5 bases at J, leaving 4 bases unmatched. The germline CDR1 and CDR2 sequences are LGHNA and YSLEER. CDR3 DNA: TGCGCCAGCAGCCAAGAGAGGACTAGCGCGGAGACCCAGTACTTC. Translating gives CASSQERTSAETQYF.

This clonotype occurred a few times. This chain links TRBV24-1 with TRBJ1-1; D is unresolved. Germline lookup yields CDR1 KGHDR and CDR2 SFDVKD. Deletions cut 10 bases from V and 3 bases from J, with 20 bases between. This CDR3 has 15 amino acids. In DNA, the CDR3 is TGTGCCACTCAAATGGGTCCCCCGAGGGACACTGAAGCTTTCTTT. Amino acid sequence: CATQMGPPRDTEAFF.

There are a few counts of this clonotype. One junction end disagrees with the germline gene, perhaps due to a read error. The chain uses TRBV29-1 and TRBJ1-1; D is possibly TRBD1 (6 bases). The CDR3 covers 12 residues. Per the germline V gene, CDR1 is SQVTM and CDR2 is ANQGSEA. As DNA, the CDR3 is TGTGTGGCCCCACAGGGGAACACTGAAGCTTTCTTT. Amino acid sequence: CVAPQGNTEAFF.

This clonotype was detected many times. The junction departs from germline at one end; a sequencing error may be responsible. The chain carries TRBV28 and TRBJ2-7; D gene unclear. The CDR3 has 12 amino acids. Looked up from germline, CDR1 is MDHEN and CDR2 is SYDVKM. The CDR3 nucleotides read TGTGCCAGCAGCTTATCCCCCTACGAGCAGTACTTC. It encodes CASSLSPYEQYF. The full variable domain, with the rest looked up from reference TRBV28 and TRBJ2-7, is DVKVTQSSRYLVKRTGEKVFLECVQDMDHENMFWYRQDPGLGLRLIYFSYDVKMKEKGDIPEGYSVSREKKERFSLILESASTNQTSMYLCASSLSPYEQYFGPGTRLTVT.

V usage is TRBV28 and J usage is TRBJ2-7; D unresolved. The CDR3 has 15 amino acids. CDR1 and CDR2 from the germline V gene are MDHEN and SYDVKM. V was trimmed by 7 bases and J by 2 bases, leaving 18 bases between them. The chain's CDR3 is CASTAYQGIAYEQYF. The CDR3 nucleotides read TGTGCCAGCACCGCCTACCAAGGCATTGCCTACGAGCAGTACTTC.